The T cell receptor (beta chain) described here comes from a study of neurological immune-mediated disorders. V shed 0 bases and J shed 2 bases, with 11 bases lying between them. Germline V gene lookup returns CDR1 SGHDN and CDR2 FVKESK. The length of the CDR3 is 15 residues. Over 170 million TCR-beta sequences from 15-18 subjects came out of each sequencing run. TCRdb re-derived calls from the 5' RACE reads in MiXCR, one entry per CDR3 protein. The table lists 53,000 or so distinct CDR3 sequences, approximately 12% of them singletons. The unsorted libraries originated from 2 million PBMCs that had been stored at -80 C. Points from the study as a whole: HTLV-1-associated myelopathy had the most TCR clonal expansion, whereas multiple sclerosis had the least (lower than in healthy controls). CDR3 amino acid sequences of expanded clones were not shared across subjects, a result suggesting private repertoires in all groups.

This clonotype was detected ten times or more. The antigen remains unidentified. Material for sequencing was PBMCs. The V gene is TRBV14, the J gene TRBJ2-7; tentative D call: TRBD2 (6 bases). The receptor comes from a woman in her sixties or seventies with HTLV-1-associated myelopathy (HAM/TSP). In DNA, the CDR3 is TGTGCCAGCAGCCAAGATCTAGCGCAGACCTACGAGCAGTACTTC. Amino acid sequence: CASSQDLAQTYEQYF.